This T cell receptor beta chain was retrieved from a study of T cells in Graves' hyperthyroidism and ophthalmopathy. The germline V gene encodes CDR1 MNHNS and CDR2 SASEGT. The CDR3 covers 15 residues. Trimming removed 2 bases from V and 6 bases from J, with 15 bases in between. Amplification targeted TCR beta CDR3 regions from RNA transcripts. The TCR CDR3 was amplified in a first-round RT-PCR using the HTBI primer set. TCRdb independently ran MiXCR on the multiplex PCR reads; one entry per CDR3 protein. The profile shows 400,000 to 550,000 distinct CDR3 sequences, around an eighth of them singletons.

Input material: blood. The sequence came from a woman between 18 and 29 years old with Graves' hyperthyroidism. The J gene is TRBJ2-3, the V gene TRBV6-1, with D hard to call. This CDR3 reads CASSELDSSVDTQYF. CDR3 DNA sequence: TGTGCCAGCAGTGAACTTGACTCGTCGGTGGATACGCAGTATTTT.